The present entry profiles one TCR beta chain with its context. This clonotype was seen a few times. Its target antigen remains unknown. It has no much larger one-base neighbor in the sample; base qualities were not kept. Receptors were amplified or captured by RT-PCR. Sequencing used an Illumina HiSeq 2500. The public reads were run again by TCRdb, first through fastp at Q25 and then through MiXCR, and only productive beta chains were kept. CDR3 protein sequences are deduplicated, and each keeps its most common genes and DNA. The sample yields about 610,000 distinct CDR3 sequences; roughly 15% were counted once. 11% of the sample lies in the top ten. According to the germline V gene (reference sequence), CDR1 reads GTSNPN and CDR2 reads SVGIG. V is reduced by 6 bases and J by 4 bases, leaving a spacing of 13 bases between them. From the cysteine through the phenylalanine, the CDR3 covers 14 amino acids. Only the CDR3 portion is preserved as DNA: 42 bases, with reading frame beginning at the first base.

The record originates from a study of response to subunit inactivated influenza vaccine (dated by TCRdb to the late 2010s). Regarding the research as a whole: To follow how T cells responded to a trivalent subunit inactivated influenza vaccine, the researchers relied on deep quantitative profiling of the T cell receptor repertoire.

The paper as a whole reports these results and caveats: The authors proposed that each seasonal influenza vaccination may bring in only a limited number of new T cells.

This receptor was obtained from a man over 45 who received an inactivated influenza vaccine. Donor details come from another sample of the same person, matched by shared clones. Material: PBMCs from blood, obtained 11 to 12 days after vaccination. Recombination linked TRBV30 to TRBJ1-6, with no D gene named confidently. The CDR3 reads CACSGRRYNSPLHF. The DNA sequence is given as TGTGCCTGTAGCGGCAGACGATATAATTCACCCCTCCACTTT.